This T cell receptor (beta chain) was retrieved from a study of T cells in Graves' hyperthyroidism and ophthalmopathy. Trimming stripped 1 base from V and 1 base from J, with 13 bases between. The V gene's germline CDR1 is LNHNV and CDR2 YYDKDF (reference sequence). The CDR3 totals 16 residues. RNA transcripts yielded amplified TCR beta CDR3 regions. The HTBI primer set was used in a first-round RT-PCR of the TCR CDR3. One entry per CDR3 protein, called by TCRdb with MiXCR from the multiplex PCR reads. The sample lists a few hundred thousand distinct CDR3 sequences; around 23% were seen once. The V call is TRBV15, the J call TRBJ1-1, with D perhaps matching TRBD1 (5 bases). What was sequenced was blood. This sequence was found in a woman aged 50 to 60 with Graves' hyperthyroidism. CDR3 region: CATSRVSGVGNTEAFF. The CDR3 DNA reads TGTGCCACCAGCAGAGTGTCGGGGGTCGGGAACACTGAAGCTTTCTTT.